This T cell receptor (beta chain) was observed in a study of human T cells and chemical hapten exposure. For the study at large: 2% DPC was applied to roughly 2 cm by roughly 2 cm of upper inner arm skin for sensitization. The study, taken as a whole, reports: Relative to controls, expanded TCRs formed significantly more large CDR3 similarity clusters. Donors were affected by alopecia, so their immune reaction might vary from that of healthy individuals. Correlating positively with patch test score were the PT1 expanded TCR counts.

Sample time point: pre-sensitization, week 0. The treatment is: therapeutic diphenylcyclopropenone sensitization with weekly scalp DPC. This clonotype was recorded a few times. Its antigen is currently unknown. Each CDR3 protein is one row after TCRdb ran MiXCR on the RACE reads. Altogether about 180,000 distinct CDR3 sequences are present, more than 25% being singletons, with the ten largest covering roughly 3%. This CDR3 spans 17 amino acids. Source: whole blood, taken in connection with sensitization to the hapten diphenylcyclopropenone (DPC). V and J are TRBV21-1 and TRBJ2-5; no DNA check was done on the table's D call, TRBD2. TRBV21-1 constitutes a pseudogene. The TCR originated in a woman aged 30 to 39 with alopecia areata. Some clones in this sample may be carry-over from other donors' samples. The DNA of the CDR3 is TGTGCCAGCAGCTTTCCCCCTAGCGGGAGGGTTCAAGAGACCCAGTACTTC. Amino acids: CASSFPPSGRVQETQYF.